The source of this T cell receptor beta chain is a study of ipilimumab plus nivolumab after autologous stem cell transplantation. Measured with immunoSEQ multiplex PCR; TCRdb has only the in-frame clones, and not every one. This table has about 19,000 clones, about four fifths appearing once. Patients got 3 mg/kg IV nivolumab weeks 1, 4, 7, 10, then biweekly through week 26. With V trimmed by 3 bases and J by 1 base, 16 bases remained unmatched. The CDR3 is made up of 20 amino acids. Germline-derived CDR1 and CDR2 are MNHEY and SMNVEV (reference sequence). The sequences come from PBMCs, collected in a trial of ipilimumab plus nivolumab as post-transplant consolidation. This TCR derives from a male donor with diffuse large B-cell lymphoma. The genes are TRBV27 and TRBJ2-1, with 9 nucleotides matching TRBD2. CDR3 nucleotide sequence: TGTGCCAGCAGTTTTATGGTCAAGGGACTAGCTTTTATATCCTACAATGAGCAGTTCTTC. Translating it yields CASSFMVKGLAFISYNEQFF.